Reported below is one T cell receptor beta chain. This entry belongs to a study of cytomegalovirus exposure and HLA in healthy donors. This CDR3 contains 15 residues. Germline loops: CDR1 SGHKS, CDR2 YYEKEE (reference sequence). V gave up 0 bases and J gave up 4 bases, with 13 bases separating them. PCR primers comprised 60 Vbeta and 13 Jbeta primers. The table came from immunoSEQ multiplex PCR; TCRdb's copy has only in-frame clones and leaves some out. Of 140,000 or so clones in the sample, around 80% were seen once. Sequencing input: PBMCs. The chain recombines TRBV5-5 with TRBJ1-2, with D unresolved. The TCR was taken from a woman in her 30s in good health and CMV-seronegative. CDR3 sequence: CASSLGAPGLYGYTF. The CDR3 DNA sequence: TGTGCCAGCAGCTTGGGGGCCCCAGGCCTCTATGGCTACACCTTC.